This T cell receptor beta chain is drawn from a study of CD8 T cells in Susac syndrome. Notes on this clonotype: Its specificity is not known.

Unmatched junction bases numbered 6, after V lost 4 bases and J lost 5 bases. Germline V gives CDR1 SGHRS, CDR2 YFSETQ. The CDR3 is made up of 15 amino acids. Sequencing of TCR beta was undertaken in CD8+ and CD4+ T cells derived from blood. Negative isolation was applied to CD8+ and CD4+ T cells, and FACS enrichment was applied to TEMRA cells. Study outcomes and limitations: Acknowledgment was made by the study that its TCR sequencing and HLA analysis involved a relatively small number of individuals.

Reverse transcription used about 0.45 to 1 ug RNA and random hexamers. A multiplex approach, immunoSEQ multiplex PCR, amplified TCR beta CDR3 across 54 Vbeta and 13 Jbeta. MiXCR, applied by TCRdb to the immunoSEQ multiplex PCR reads, yields one record per CDR3 protein. The sample records roughly 200,000 distinct CDR3 sequences, about 95% being singletons. This sequence joins TRBV5-1 and TRBJ2-5; 12 nucleotides agree with TRBD1. Sequenced: CD4+ T cells from PBMCs. This clonotype was obtained from a human donor in good health. The CDR3 here is CASSPGTGGRETQYF. In nucleotides, the CDR3 is TGCGCCAGCAGCCCCGGGACAGGGGGCAGGGAGACCCAGTACTTC. Variable domain in full (rest from reference TRBV5-1 and TRBJ2-5): KAGVTQTPRYLIKTRGQQVTLSCSPISGHRSVSWYQQTPGQGLQFLFEYFSETQRNKGNFPGRFSGRQFSNSRSEMNVSTLELGDSALYLCASSPGTGGRETQYFGPGTRLLVL.